This T cell receptor (beta chain) originates from a study of a mutant IDH1 vaccine in newly diagnosed glioma. Worth noting for this clone: The antigen is not known.

Germline-derived CDR1 and CDR2 are GTSNPN and SVGIG (reference sequence). The V end was cut by 2 bases, the J end by 5 bases, with 16 bases between. The length of the CDR3 is 15 residues. Produced via immunoSEQ multiplex PCR; TCRdb's table is partial and in-frame only. Here the sample spans roughly 40,000 clones, 83% being singletons. Time point: week 35, safety follow-up. Doses consisted of 300 ug of mutant IDH1 20-mer peptide each, paired with topical imiquimod. This sample comprised PBMCs, obtained from a glioma patient whose treatment included an IDH1 peptide vaccine. The chain uses TRBV30 and TRBJ2-1; either TRBD1 or TRBD2 may fit D (6 bases each). This TCR derives from a woman aged 50 to 60 with glioma. CDR3 sequence (DNA): TGTGCCTGGAGTAAGCAGGGGACTGGTAACAATGAGCAGTTCTTC. This gives the protein CAWSKQGTGNNEQFF.